This paragraph covers one T cell receptor (beta chain) sequence. The entry originates in a study of blood T cell repertoires in COVID-19. This CDR3 is 15 amino acids long. Germline V gene lookup returns CDR1 SGHTA and CDR2 FQGTGA. Trimming removed 3 bases at V and 0 bases at J, with 12 bases between. TCRdb's copy holds only in-frame clones and misses some; the assay was immunoSEQ multiplex PCR. The top ten clones hold 30% to 35% of a sample with about 86,000 clones, approximately 80% of them seen once. Sequencing was performed on peripheral blood. This chain uses TRBV7-3 with TRBJ2-7, with a tentative D call TRBD1 (6 bases). The sequence came from a woman of 80 years or more with active or convalescent COVID-19. CDR3 bases: TGTGCCAGCAGCTTTTCCCCAGGGGACTCCTACGAGCAGTACTTC. This translates into CASSFSPGDSYEQYF.